These 24 T cell receptor beta chains share one sample of origin, sequenced in a study of identifying expanded T cells in peripheral blood. Generated by immunoSEQ multiplex PCR, the TCRdb table keeps only in-frame clones and is missing some. Of approximately 90,000 clones listed, approximately 86% are singletons. Sequencing was carried out using blood. The receptors here all came from a person between 18 and 70 years old in good health.

The chain carries TRBV7-8 and TRBJ1-1; D is uncertain. The CDR3 has 15 amino acids. Germline assignment: CDR1 SGHVS and CDR2 FQNEAQ. The ends were cut back, 0 bases at V and 1 base at J, with 9 bases in the middle. The CDR3 DNA reads TGTGCCAGCAGCTTAGCCTCTCAAGGGAACACTGAAGCTTTCTTT. Its translation is CASSLASQGNTEAFF.

The rearrangement uses TRBV6-5 and TRBJ1-2; the match to TRBD1 covers 7 bases. The CDR3 totals 13 residues. Germline CDR1 is MNHEY and CDR2 is SVGAGI. Losses at the gene ends were 5 bases for V and 4 bases for J; bases not matched to a gene: 4. DNA of the CDR3: TGTGCCAGCAGTCGAGACAGGGCCTATGGCTACACCTTC. Protein: CASSRDRAYGYTF.

The chain carries TRBV18 and TRBJ1-3, with D unclear. Trimming removed 4 bases from V and 0 bases from J, with 7 bases in between. CDR1 is KGHSH and CDR2 is LQKENI in the germline V gene. The length of the CDR3 is 14 residues. CDR3: CASSRRSSGNTIYF. The CDR3 region has the DNA TGTGCCAGCTCACGCCGGAGCTCTGGAAACACCATATATTTT.

The chain combines TRBV5-1 with TRBJ2-5, with a possible D match to TRBD2 (5 bases). The CDR3 is 13 amino acids. The germline gives CDR1 SGHRS, CDR2 YFSETQ. Between the trimmed V and J ends, which lost 4 bases and 4 bases, there was a span of 11 bases. The CDR3 DNA reads as TGCGCCAGCAGCGACCTCCGGGGAGAGACCCAGTACTTC. This encodes CASSDLRGETQYF.

The chain combines TRBV7-9 with TRBJ1-3, with D unresolved. With 6 bases removed from V and 3 bases from J, the gap between germline ends came to 21 bases. The CDR3 totals 17 residues. Germline-derived CDR1 and CDR2 are SEHNR and FQNEAQ (reference sequence). CDR3 DNA: TGTGCCAGCAGTCCCACACCCGGGGAGCTGGGTGGAAACACCATATATTTT. Encoded protein: CASSPTPGELGGNTIYF.

The chain employs TRBV6-5 and TRBJ2-7, with D perhaps matching TRBD2 (6 bases). Germline CDR1 MNHEY, CDR2 SVGAGI. The CDR3 covers 13 residues. The V and J ends lost 6 bases and 7 bases respectively, with 16 bases between them. The CDR3 nucleotides are TGTGCCAGCAGCCGCGGGGCAGTTTATGAGCAGTACTTC. This sequence encodes CASSRGAVYEQYF.

The chain recombines TRBV7-8 with TRBJ2-5; D perhaps matches TRBD1 (6 bases). The CDR3 contains 14 residues. The V and J ends lost 6 bases and 2 bases respectively, with 13 bases between them. Germline CDR1 is SGHVS and CDR2 is FQNEAQ. CDR3 sequence (DNA): TGTGCCAGCAGTTGGGGGACACTTCAAGAGACCCAGTACTTC. This sequence encodes CASSWGTLQETQYF.

This clone was found a few times. V and J are TRBV6-1 and TRBJ2-7, with D possibly matching TRBD1 (5 bases). The germline V and J ends were trimmed by 7 bases and 4 bases, with 20 bases remaining between them. The V gene's germline CDR1 is MNHNS and CDR2 SASEGT. The length of the CDR3 is 15 residues. CDR3 coding DNA: TGTGCCAGCAAGTCAGGACAAGGGGAAAGTTACGAGCAGTACTTC. It specifies CASKSGQGESYEQYF.

The chain carries TRBV13 and TRBJ2-3; 7 bases match TRBD2. CDR1 PRHDT and CDR2 FYEKMQ come from the germline V gene (reference sequence). CDR3 size: 13 residues. V gave up 2 bases and J gave up 5 bases; unmatched junction bases: 1. DNA of the CDR3: TGTGCCAGCAGCTTATGGGGGGGAGATACGCAGTATTTT. The encoded protein is CASSLWGGDTQYF.

The V call is TRBV6-1, the J call TRBJ2-3; D gene ambiguous. Germline lookup yields CDR1 MNHNS and CDR2 SASEGT. There are 14 residues in the CDR3. The V end was cut by 8 bases, the J end by 0 bases, with 12 bases between. CDR3 residues: CASLDRTSTDTQYF. CDR3 in DNA: TGTGCCAGCCTTGACCGTACTAGCACAGATACGCAGTATTTT.

The V call is TRBV9, the J call TRBJ1-1; 7 bases fit TRBD1. Germline V CDR1 and CDR2: SGDLS, YYNGEE. This CDR3 contains 19 residues. V was clipped by 0 bases and J by 1 base; unmatched bases: 15. The CDR3 is CASSVAPDRAGVRNTEAFF. The CDR3 bases are TGTGCCAGCAGCGTAGCCCCCGACAGGGCGGGGGTGAGGAACACTGAAGCTTTCTTT.

The V gene is TRBV11-3, the J gene TRBJ1-1; 8 bases map to TRBD1. Unmatched junction bases numbered 7, after V lost 7 bases and J lost 0 bases. This CDR3 is 15 amino acids long. Germline V CDR1 and CDR2: SGHNT, YENEEA. The CDR3, as DNA: TGTGCCAGCACCCCAGGGGGCTCCATGAACACTGAAGCTTTCTTT. Translation gives CASTPGGSMNTEAFF.

The chain has TRBV7-7 and TRBJ1-6; the D is unclear. Germline assignment: CDR1 SSHAT and CDR2 FNYEAQ (reference sequence). The CDR3 has 14 amino acids. Trimming removed 3 bases at V and 7 bases at J, with 10 bases between. The DNA of the CDR3 is TGTGCCAGCAGCTTTCAACGATGGAATTCACCCCTCCACTTT. Translated: CASSFQRWNSPLHF.

This chain joins TRBV1 and TRBJ1-5; the table assigns TRBD1, which was not confirmed against the DNA. TRBV1 is a known pseudogene. The CDR3 contains 17 residues. The CDR3 coding sequence is TGCACCAGCAGCCAACCGAACAGGGGGAACCTCGGTCAGCCCCAGCATTTT. Its translation: CTSSQPNRGNLGQPQHF.

The V and J genes are TRBV10-3 and TRBJ2-2; D is possibly TRBD1 (5 bases). V was trimmed by 4 bases and J by 1 base, leaving 10 bases between them. The CDR3 is made up of 15 amino acids. CDR1 and CDR2 (germline): ENHRY, SYGVKD. The CDR3 DNA reads as TGTGCCATCAGTGCGTCAGGACAGAACACCGGGGAGCTGTTTTTT. Encoded protein: CAISASGQNTGELFF.

The chain couples TRBV4-1 to TRBJ1-5, with D tentatively TRBD1 (6 bases). CDR3 length: 17 amino acids. Germline V gives CDR1 MGHRA, CDR2 YSYEKL. Trimming shortened V by 1 base and J by 0 bases, and 13 bases separated the two germline ends. CDR3 sequence (DNA): TGCGCCAGCAGCCAAGTGTTAGGACAGAGTAGCAATCAGCCCCAGCATTTT. Its protein product is CASSQVLGQSSNQPQHF.

The rearrangement uses TRBV15 and TRBJ1-2; the D gene is possibly TRBD1 (5 bases). The germline V gene has CDR1 LNHNV and CDR2 YYDKDF (reference sequence). V lost 0 bases and J 6 bases, leaving 11 bases between the germline ends. The CDR3 is 14 residues long. The chain's CDR3 is CATSRDRAGDGYTF. CDR3 nucleotide sequence: TGTGCCACCAGCAGAGATCGTGCGGGGGATGGCTACACCTTC.

This chain connects TRBV18 to TRBJ1-1; 7 bases map to TRBD1. The trim removed 3 bases at V and 3 bases at J, leaving 4 bases unmatched. The CDR3 runs to 14 residues. Germline loops: CDR1 KGHSH, CDR2 LQKENI. The CDR3 DNA is TGTGCCAGCTCACCGGACAGGTTGTACACTGAAGCTTTCTTT. Amino acids: CASSPDRLYTEAFF.

The J gene is TRBJ2-2, the V gene TRBV5-8, with 7 bases aligning to TRBD1. The V gene's germline CDR1 is SGHTS and CDR2 YDEGEE. The CDR3 extends over 15 amino acids. The trim removed 8 bases at V and 3 bases at J, leaving 10 bases unmatched. CDR3: CASGQGQLHTGELFF. The CDR3, as DNA: TGTGCCAGTGGTCAGGGACAGCTCCACACCGGGGAGCTGTTTTTT.

This chain connects TRBV19 to TRBJ1-1; no firm D call. From germline, CDR1 is LNHDA and CDR2 SQIVND (reference sequence). CDR3 size: 13 residues. The V end was cut by 7 bases, the J end by 1 base, with 10 bases between. The CDR3 DNA is TGTGCCAGTAAGGCCAGAAGGAACACTGAAGCTTTCTTT. Its translation is CASKARRNTEAFF.

The chain employs TRBV29-1 and TRBJ2-7; D uncertain. Germline values: CDR1 SQVTM, CDR2 ANQGSEA. V lost 2 bases and J lost 2, with 10 bases in between. The CDR3 extends over 13 amino acids. The CDR3 reads CSVETGSTYEQYF. The CDR3 nucleotides read TGCAGCGTTGAAACGGGCAGCACCTACGAGCAGTACTTC.

The genes are TRBV29-1 and TRBJ2-5, with D perhaps being TRBD1 or TRBD2 (5 bases each). Germline CDR1 reads SQVTM; CDR2 reads ANQGSEA. The V gene lost 6 bases and the J gene lost 5 bases, with 16 bases spanning the gap. The CDR3 contains 13 residues. This CDR3 is CSVGVGVRETQYF. In DNA, the CDR3 is TGCAGCGTGGGGGTGGGGGTCCGCGAGACCCAGTACTTC.

This clone was counted a single time. This chain joins TRBV7-9 and TRBJ2-2; D perhaps matches TRBD2 (5 bases). CDR1 SEHNR and CDR2 FQNEAQ come from the germline V gene (reference sequence). The CDR3 covers 19 residues. V was trimmed by 3 bases and J by 5 bases, leaving 25 bases between them. CDR3 bases: TGTGCCAGCAGCTTTCCCCCGTGGTACTCACGCCGCGGGACCGGGGAGCTGTTTTTT. This gives the protein CASSFPPWYSRRGTGELFF.

The rearrangement joins TRBV7-2 to TRBJ2-7; perhaps D is TRBD1 or TRBD2 (5 bases each). The CDR3 is made up of 15 amino acids. V lost 1 base and J 2 bases, leaving 12 bases between the germline ends. The germline gives CDR1 SGHTA, CDR2 FQGNSA. CDR3: CASSLDPGTPYEQYF. As DNA, the CDR3 is TGTGCCAGCAGCTTAGATCCCGGGACCCCCTACGAGCAGTACTTC.